The 27 T cell receptor beta chains reported below all come from one sample, sequenced in a study of shared clonotypes between healthy human individuals. TCRdb's copy holds only in-frame clones and misses some; the assay was immunoSEQ multiplex PCR. The sample has 2 million to 2.5 million clones, under 95% seen once. Sequenced sample: naive CD4+ T cells from PBMCs. The subset was: CD45RA+ positively selected. Receptors were obtained from a man between 18 and 35 years old in good health. Some clones in this sample may be carry-over from other donors' samples.

This chain links TRBV14 with TRBJ2-7; 8 bases fit TRBD2. V dropped 4 bases and J dropped 3; count of bases not matched to a gene: 8. CDR1 is SGHDN, CDR2 FVKESK, per germline. The CDR3 has 15 residues. This CDR3 reads CASSPHGAGGYEQYF. The CDR3 coding sequence is TGTGCCAGCAGCCCCCACGGGGCGGGGGGCTACGAGCAGTACTTC.

The chain links TRBV10-3 to TRBJ1-4; a possible D gene is TRBD1 (6 bases). Germline V gene sequence: CDR1 ENHRY, CDR2 SYGVKD. The CDR3 spans 14 residues. The V and J ends lost 6 bases and 8 bases respectively, with 16 bases between them. The CDR3 DNA is TGTGCCATCAGCGAAGCGGGGAGGGGGGAAAAACTGTTTTTT. It specifies CAISEAGRGEKLFF.

As concerns this clone: Other DNA sequences of this sample code for an identical CDR3. The chain employs TRBV11-2 and TRBJ2-7; 14 bases are shared with TRBD2. Per germline, CDR1 SGHAT and CDR2 FQNNGV. V trimming: 5 bases; J trimming: 4 bases; junction bases outside the gene matches: 4. The CDR3 consists of 15 residues. For the CDR3, the DNA is TGTGCCAGCAGCCCGGGACTAGCGGGAGTATACGAGCAGTACTTC. Protein product: CASSPGLAGVYEQYF.

The chain links TRBV19 to TRBJ2-6; tentatively, D is TRBD1 (5 bases). This CDR3 region has 19 residues. The germline V and J ends were trimmed by 8 bases and 0 bases, with 23 bases remaining between them. Germline V gene lookup returns CDR1 LNHDA and CDR2 SQIVND (reference sequence). DNA for the CDR3: TGTGCCAGTTTTACTACAGGATATGTCCCCACCTCTGGGGCCAACGTCCTGACTTTC. It encodes CASFTTGYVPTSGANVLTF.

The chain has TRBV6-5 and TRBJ2-1; tentative D call: TRBD2 (5 bases). CDR3 length: 13 residues. V was pared by 2 bases and J by 8 bases, with 10 bases between. The V gene's germline CDR1 is MNHEY and CDR2 SVGAGI. Here the CDR3 reads CASSYVGSDEQFF. For the CDR3, the DNA is TGTGCCAGCAGTTACGTGGGTAGCGATGAGCAGTTCTTC.

The CDR3 coding sequence is TGTGCCAGCAGTCAGGACAGGTATTATGGCTACACCTTC. This gives the protein CASSQDRYYGYTF. The chain has TRBV6-6 and TRBJ1-2; 7 nucleotides agree with TRBD1. The CDR3 is made up of 13 amino acids. V was clipped by 5 bases and J by 5 bases; unmatched bases: 5. Germline values: CDR1 MNHNY, CDR2 SVGAGI (reference sequence).

The chain links TRBV30 to TRBJ2-1; D is ambiguous. CDR3 length: 11 amino acids. Germline CDR1 reads GTSNPN; CDR2 reads SVGIG (reference sequence). V was shortened by 4 bases and J by 3 bases, with 4 bases between the two germline ends. The CDR3 sequence is CAWMGYNEQFF. The CDR3 DNA reads as TGTGCCTGGATGGGCTACAATGAGCAGTTCTTC. The whole variable domain, remainder taken from reference TRBV30 and TRBJ2-1, is SQTIHQWPATLVQPVGSPLSLECTVEGTSNPNLYWYRQAAGRGLQLLFYSVGIGQISSEVPQNLSASRPQDRQFILSSKKLLLSDSGFYLCAWMGYNEQFFGPGTRLTVL.

The rearrangement uses TRBV5-1 and TRBJ2-5, with TRBD2 as a possible D gene (5 bases). CDR1 SGHRS and CDR2 YFSETQ come from the germline V gene. V was clipped by 1 base and J by 5 bases, with 15 bases between them. The CDR3 covers 15 residues. The CDR3 DNA follows: TGCGCCAGCAGCTTGCGTCGGGGAGAAAAGGAGACCCAGTACTTC. Translation: CASSLRRGEKETQYF.

J is TRBJ2-3 and V is TRBV10-3, with TRBD2 matching over 15 bases. V shed 4 bases, J shed 0 bases, and the junction held 2 bases outside the gene matches. Germline V gene data show CDR1 as ENHRY and CDR2 as SYGVKD. The CDR3 covers 17 residues. In nucleotides, the CDR3 is TGTGCCATCAGTGTGGGACTAGCGGGAGGCAGCACAGATACGCAGTATTTT. It translates to CAISVGLAGGSTDTQYF.

J is TRBJ2-1 and V is TRBV7-2; D tentatively reads TRBD1 or TRBD2 (6 bases each). Germline V CDR1 and CDR2: SGHTA, FQGNSA. This CDR3 has 16 residues. The V end lost 4 bases, the J end lost 9 bases, and 22 bases lay between the germline ends. CDR3 sequence reads: CASSSRVGKGGGEQFF. The CDR3 DNA sequence: TGTGCCAGCAGCTCAAGGGTGGGGAAAGGAGGGGGTGAGCAGTTCTTC. The full variable domain, in which reference TRBV7-2 and TRBJ2-1 provide the parts outside the CDR3, is GAGVSQSPSNKVTEKGKDVELRCDPISGHTALYWYRQSLGQGLEFLIYFQGNSAPDKSGLPSDRFSAERTGGSVSTLTIQRTQQEDSAVYLCASSSRVGKGGGEQFFGPGTRLTVL.

The CDR3 loop reads CATSRDAGGAATEAFF. CDR3 DNA: TGTGCCACCAGCAGAGATGCGGGAGGGGCGGCCACTGAAGCTTTCTTT. The rearrangement joins TRBV15 to TRBJ1-1, with TRBD1 as a possible D gene (5 bases). Germline V gene sequence: CDR1 LNHNV, CDR2 YYDKDF (reference sequence). This CDR3 is built from 16 residues. V shed 0 bases and J shed 4 bases, with 15 bases lying between them.

The rearrangement joins TRBV15 to TRBJ1-5, with D unclear. CDR1 LNHNV and CDR2 YYDKDF come from the germline V gene (reference sequence). The CDR3 loop spans 13 amino acids. The V gene lost 1 base and the J gene lost 11 bases, with 12 bases spanning the gap. The CDR3 reads CATSRGLGSAQHF. For the CDR3, the DNA is TGTGCCACCAGCAGAGGTTTGGGTTCGGCCCAGCATTTT.

The DNA of the CDR3 is TGTGCCAGCAGAGCCGGGACACACCAAGAGACCCAGTACTTC. It is translated as CASRAGTHQETQYF. This rearrangement joins TRBV2 to TRBJ2-5; TRBD1 is a possible D gene (6 bases). The CDR3 is 14 residues long. V was clipped by 6 bases and J by 0 bases, with 11 bases between them. The germline CDR1 and CDR2 sequences are SNHLY and FYNNEI.

The chain employs TRBV20-1 and TRBJ2-7; TRBD2 might be the D (6 bases). The CDR3 sequence is 11 residues long. V was clipped by 2 bases and J by 9 bases, with 11 bases between them. Germline values: CDR1 DFQATT, CDR2 SNEGSKA (reference sequence). The CDR3 nucleotides are TGCAGTGCTAGATACGGGGGTGGGCAGTACTTC. It is translated as CSARYGGGQYF.

CDR3 sequence (DNA): TGTGCCAGCAGCCCCCAGGCCGGCAGGGCAGGAGGCTACACCTTC. It specifies CASSPQAGRAGGYTF. This chain links TRBV11-2 with TRBJ1-2, with D possibly TRBD1 on 5 matching bases. Germline CDR1 and CDR2: SGHAT and FQNNGV. CDR3 length equals 15 residues. V dropped 5 bases and J dropped 8 bases, with 21 bases sitting between them.

The V gene is TRBV18, the J gene TRBJ2-7; 11 bases fit TRBD2. CDR1 and CDR2 (germline): KGHSH, LQKENI. V gave up 3 bases and J gave up 7 bases; unmatched junction bases: 8. This CDR3 has 15 residues. The CDR3 here is CASSPGLAEFLEQYF. CDR3 nucleotides: TGTGCCAGCTCACCGGGACTAGCGGAATTTTTGGAGCAGTACTTC.

V and J are TRBV5-1 and TRBJ2-7; D possibly corresponds to TRBD2 (6 bases). Germline CDR1 is SGHRS and CDR2 is YFSETQ. With 0 bases removed from V and 0 bases from J, the gap between germline ends came to 10 bases. The CDR3 runs to 15 residues. The CDR3 spells CASSLARGASYEQYF. The CDR3 bases are TGCGCCAGCAGCTTGGCCCGCGGGGCCTCCTACGAGCAGTACTTC.

V and J are TRBV7-6 and TRBJ2-6, with TRBD1 identical over 9 bases. Germline CDR1 is SGHVS and CDR2 is FNYEAQ. The CDR3 has 17 amino acids. V dropped 4 bases and J dropped 3; count of bases not matched to a gene: 7. The CDR3 reads CASSSARDRDGANVLTF. As DNA, the CDR3 is TGTGCCAGCAGCTCTGCCCGGGACAGGGATGGGGCCAACGTCCTGACTTTC.

This clone is a singleton in its sample. The rearrangement links TRBV5-1 to TRBJ2-3, with 7 bases that match TRBD2. V lost 3 bases and J lost 0; bases outside the gene matches: 10. This CDR3 contains 17 residues. Germline lookup yields CDR1 SGHRS and CDR2 YFSETQ. This CDR3 is CASSSLAAQLSTDTQYF. In DNA, the CDR3 is TGCGCCAGCAGCTCTCTAGCGGCACAGCTAAGCACAGATACGCAGTATTTT.

The rearrangement uses TRBV5-1 and TRBJ1-1, with 10 bases lining up with TRBD1. With V trimmed by 0 bases and J by 1 base, 6 bases remained unmatched. CDR1 and CDR2 from the germline V gene are SGHRS and YFSETQ. The CDR3 sequence is 17 residues long. CDR3 coding DNA: TGCGCCAGCAGCTTGGGACAGGGGGCTCTGTCGAACACTGAAGCTTTCTTT. Translating gives CASSLGQGALSNTEAFF.

The chain carries TRBV30 and TRBJ2-1; 10 positions match TRBD1. V trimming: 4 bases; J trimming: 6 bases; junction bases outside the gene matches: 6. Germline V gene data show CDR1 as GTSNPN and CDR2 as SVGIG (reference sequence). This CDR3 spans 14 amino acids. This CDR3 reads CAWTRDRGVNEQFF. Here the CDR3 DNA reads TGTGCCTGGACTCGGGACAGGGGAGTCAATGAGCAGTTCTTC.

The CDR3 here is CASSVQLNQGYTF. The CDR3 DNA reads as TGCGCCAGCAGCGTACAGCTCAACCAGGGCTACACCTTC. V is TRBV5-1 and J is TRBJ1-2; D is unresolved. There are 13 residues in the CDR3. Trimming removed 4 bases at V and 8 bases at J, with 15 bases between. Germline V gene sequence: CDR1 SGHRS, CDR2 YFSETQ.

This clone was picked up a small number of times. The identical CDR3 is also encoded by other nucleotide sequences in the sample. The rearrangement uses TRBV5-1 and TRBJ1-3, with TRBD1 identical over 7 bases. Per the germline V gene, CDR1 is SGHRS and CDR2 is YFSETQ. The CDR3 totals 14 residues. J lost 2 bases, V lost 4 bases, and 3 bases had no gene match. This CDR3 is CASSPGTAGNTIYF. CDR3 in DNA: TGCGCCAGCAGCCCCGGGACAGCTGGAAACACCATATATTTT.

In the case of this clone: The junction shows a germline mismatch at one end, possibly a read error. The CDR3: CASSEAGTVGYKQYF. CDR3 nucleotides: TGCGCCAGCAGCGAGGCAGGGACGGTCGGCTACAAGCAGTACTTC. The chain carries TRBV4-1 and TRBJ2-7, with D possibly being TRBD1 or TRBD2 (5 bases each). CDR1 and CDR2 from the germline V gene are MGHRA and YSYEKL. CDR3 length: 15 residues.

Remarks on this clone: A much larger clone lies one base from this, so it may be a read error. The chain couples TRBV11-3 to TRBJ2-5; D unclear. Germline V gene data show CDR1 as SGHNT and CDR2 as YENEEA. V was cut by 1 base and J by 6 bases, with 3 bases left in between. This CDR3 region has 11 residues. DNA for the CDR3: TGTGCCAGCAGCTTAGGGCAGACCCAGTACTTC. Translation gives CASSLGQTQYF. Full variable domain (rest looked up from reference TRBV11-3 and TRBJ2-5): EAGVVQSPRYKIIEKKQPVAFWCNPISGHNTLYWYLQNLGQGPELLIRYENEEAVDDSQLPKDRFSAERLKGVDSTLKIQPAELGDSAVYLCASSLGQTQYFGPGTRLLVL.

The chain employs TRBV5-1 and TRBJ1-1, with 8 bases fitting TRBD1. Per the germline V gene, CDR1 is SGHRS and CDR2 is YFSETQ. J gave up 2 bases and V 3 bases, and 6 bases lay outside the gene matches. The CDR3 loop spans 15 amino acids. The CDR3 sequence is CASSSTGGTNTEAFF. The DNA for the CDR3 is TGCGCCAGCAGCTCCACAGGGGGGACAAACACTGAAGCTTTCTTT.

The gene calls are TRBV30 and TRBJ2-5; D is undetermined. Germline lookup yields CDR1 GTSNPN and CDR2 SVGIG (reference sequence). The CDR3 spans 16 residues. Trimming took off 0 bases at V and 1 base at J, with 15 bases between the two ends. The CDR3 sequence: CAWSVISWGIQETQYF. DNA of the CDR3: TGTGCCTGGAGTGTGATCTCTTGGGGAATCCAAGAGACCCAGTACTTC.